The T cell receptor beta chain described here comes from a study of OX40 agonist ivuxolimab in advanced cancers. Looking at the study overall: Treatment of patients was with ivuxolimab, an agonistic anti-OX40 (CD134) antibody. Broader study findings: The CD4+ and CD8+ T cells in the blood had expanded clonally by week 6 at 0.1 to 3.0 mg/kg.

With 0 bases clipped from V and 0 bases from J, the junction kept 2 bases outside the gene matches. The CDR3 totals 17 residues. CDR1 is MGHRA and CDR2 is YSYEKL in the germline V gene. Notes on this clone: Its specificity is unknown.

The protocol was immunoSEQ multiplex PCR, while the TCRdb copy is restricted to in-frame clones and leaves out a portion. Among about 15,000 clones listed, 78% were seen once. Sequencing was performed on CD4+ or CD8+ T cells sorted from blood, taken in a trial of the OX40 agonist ivuxolimab. The chain recombines TRBV4-1 with TRBJ1-6; 7 bases are a match to TRBD1. The sequence derives from an adult with an advanced solid tumor such as melanoma, head and neck, liver or kidney cancer. The CDR3 region is CASSQDGDSSYNSPLHF. The CDR3 coding sequence is TGCGCCAGCAGCCAAGATGGGGACAGCTCCTATAATTCACCCCTCCACTTT.